Following are 14 T cell receptor beta chains from one sample sequenced in a study of radiation and T cells in renal cell carcinoma. Produced via immunoSEQ multiplex PCR; TCRdb's table is partial and in-frame only. This sample has roughly 120,000 clones, with 70% to 90% found just once. Described time point: blood 2 weeks post-SBRT. The treatment: 15 Gy SBRT to primary tumor, nephrectomy 4 weeks later. The sequencing used blood, collected from a patient whose treatment included radiotherapy and nephrectomy. These TCRs come from a woman aged 55-69 years with renal cell carcinoma.

The V gene is TRBV25-1, the J gene TRBJ1-4; 11 nucleotides align to TRBD1. The germline V gene encodes CDR1 MGHDK and CDR2 SYGVNS. The V gene end was trimmed by 8 bases and the J gene end by 14 bases; junction bases not matched to a gene: 10. This CDR3 has 13 amino acids. The CDR3 coding sequence is TGTGCCAGCTCGGACAGGGGGCCCCTGATCCTGTTTTTT. It specifies CASSDRGPLILFF.

The gene calls are TRBV5-1 and TRBJ1-3, with TRBD1 as a possible D gene (5 bases). CDR3 length equals 15 residues. Deletions cut 4 bases from V and 0 bases from J, with 11 bases between. Per the germline V gene, CDR1 is SGHRS and CDR2 is YFSETQ. This CDR3 reads CASSGTVNSGNTIYF. CDR3 nucleotides: TGCGCCAGCAGCGGGACGGTGAACTCTGGAAACACCATATATTTT.

This clone was detected a few times. This chain links TRBV5-1 with TRBJ2-3; possibly TRBD1 or TRBD2 for D (5 bases each). Germline V CDR1 and CDR2: SGHRS, YFSETQ. V was clipped by 4 bases and J by 1 base, with 16 bases between them. This CDR3 is 16 amino acids long. CDR3 nucleotides: TGCGCCAGCAGCCCGGATGGGGGATTTCGCACAGATACGCAGTATTTT. As protein: CASSPDGGFRTDTQYF.

The rearrangement joins TRBV5-1 to TRBJ2-5, with TRBD2 matching 10 bases. Trimming cost V 1 base and J 5 bases; bases outside gene matches: 8. The length of the CDR3 is 16 residues. Germline values: CDR1 SGHRS, CDR2 YFSETQ. The CDR3 protein is CASSLSLAGGRETQYF. The CDR3 DNA reads TGCGCCAGCAGCTTGAGCTTAGCGGGAGGTCGTGAGACCCAGTACTTC.

The chain joins TRBV4-1 to TRBJ1-1; D perhaps matches TRBD1 (5 bases). The V end lost 3 bases, the J end lost 5 bases, and 16 bases lay between the germline ends. This CDR3 is built from 15 residues. Germline CDR1 MGHRA, CDR2 YSYEKL. CDR3 loop: CASSHDRGRITEAFF. The CDR3, as DNA: TGCGCCAGCAGCCACGACCGGGGGAGGATTACTGAAGCTTTCTTT.

The chain employs TRBV6-4 and TRBJ2-1, with a tentative D call TRBD2 (5 bases). The CDR3 consists of 12 residues. V lost 7 bases, J lost 6 bases, and 10 bases lay in between. Germline V gene sequence: CDR1 MRHNA, CDR2 SNTAGT. CDR3 amino acids: CASIGRTNEQFF. The DNA of the CDR3 is TGTGCCAGCATAGGGAGAACCAATGAGCAGTTCTTC.

This chain connects TRBV5-6 to TRBJ2-3, with unresolved D. With 4 bases removed from V and 2 bases from J, the gap between germline ends came to 11 bases. This CDR3 comprises 14 residues. Germline CDR1 reads SGHDT; CDR2 reads YYEEEE. The CDR3 protein is CASSLTEYTDTQYF. The CDR3 coding sequence is TGTGCCAGCAGCCTGACCGAATACACAGATACGCAGTATTTT. Together with reference TRBV5-6 and TRBJ2-3, the CDR3 gives the full variable domain: DAGVTQSPTHLIKTRGQQVTLRCSPKSGHDTVSWYQQALGQGPQFIFQYYEEEERQRGNFPDRFSGHQFPNYSSELNVNALLLGDSALYLCASSLTEYTDTQYFGPGTRLTVL.

This clone occurred once. The V call is TRBV7-2, the J call TRBJ2-3, with a weak D call TRBD2 (5 bases). The CDR3 length is 16 residues. Trimming cost V 0 bases and J 3 bases, with 13 bases left between them. The V gene's germline CDR1 is SGHTA and CDR2 FQGNSA. CDR3 amino acids: CASSLARERLTDTQYF. The CDR3 nucleotides are TGTGCCAGCAGCTTAGCCCGGGAAAGGCTGACAGATACGCAGTATTTT. The variable domain in full, with the rest retrieved from reference TRBV7-2 and TRBJ2-3, is GAGVSQSPSNKVTEKGKDVELRCDPISGHTALYWYRQSLGQGLEFLIYFQGNSAPDKSGLPSDRFSAERTGGSVSTLTIQRTQQEDSAVYLCASSLARERLTDTQYFGPGTRLTVL.

The rearrangement links TRBV20-1 to TRBJ2-5; D may be TRBD2 (6 bases). Germline values: CDR1 DFQATT, CDR2 SNEGSKA (reference sequence). The germline V and J ends were trimmed by 5 bases and 5 bases, with 9 bases remaining between them. CDR3 length: 11 amino acids. The CDR3 region has the DNA TGCAGTGCTCTAGCGAAGGAGACCCAGTACTTC. Translation gives CSALAKETQYF.

For the CDR3, the DNA is TGTGCCACCCTAACCCCGGACAGTTATAATTCACCCCTCCACTTT. It translates to CATLTPDSYNSPLHF. The chain has TRBV10-3 and TRBJ1-6; D is perhaps TRBD1 (6 bases). The germline V gene encodes CDR1 ENHRY and CDR2 SYGVKD. The V end was cut by 10 bases, the J end by 4 bases, with 17 bases between. This CDR3 comprises 15 residues.

V is TRBV9 and J is TRBJ1-4; D is unresolved. This CDR3 comprises 15 residues. Trimming removed 2 bases at V and 0 bases at J, with 8 bases between. Germline CDR1 is SGDLS and CDR2 is YYNGEE. The CDR3 loop reads CASSVGGSTNEKLFF. The CDR3 region has the DNA TGTGCCAGCAGCGTTGGCGGCTCAACTAATGAAAAACTGTTTTTT.

The chain couples TRBV7-2 to TRBJ1-1, with D unclear. Germline CDR1 and CDR2: SGHTA and FQGNSA. V was trimmed by 5 bases and J by 5 bases, leaving 21 bases between them. This CDR3 has 16 amino acids. The CDR3 DNA reads TGTGCCAGCAGCCCGTTGCACGGAAACGCTGGGACTGAAGCTTTCTTT. It yields the protein CASSPLHGNAGTEAFF.

The DNA of the CDR3 is TGCGCCAGCAGCCAAGGACAGCAAAATGAAAAACTGTTTTTT. Amino acid sequence: CASSQGQQNEKLFF. The gene calls are TRBV4-3 and TRBJ1-4, with D possibly TRBD1 on 5 matching bases. The CDR3 sequence is 14 residues long. Germline V gene lookup returns CDR1 LGHNA and CDR2 YSLEER. Trimming stripped 1 base from V and 5 bases from J, with 8 bases between.

The gene calls are TRBV5-5 and TRBJ2-5; D is possibly TRBD1 (6 bases). From germline, CDR1 is SGHKS and CDR2 YYEKEE (reference sequence). V was cut by 3 bases and J by 5 bases, with 14 bases left in between. This CDR3 has 14 amino acids. The CDR3 reads CASSSQGSYETQYF. The CDR3 bases are TGTGCCAGCAGCTCCCAGGGGTCCTACGAGACCCAGTACTTC.